This T cell receptor (beta chain) was recovered during a study of T cell responses to AZD1222 COVID-19 vaccine. Germline CDR1 ENHRY, CDR2 SYGVKD. The ends were cut back, 8 bases at V and 2 bases at J, with 13 bases in the middle. The CDR3 covers 14 residues. Pooling of second doses given at about 4 or about 12 weeks was done. About this clone itself: Its cognate antigen is unknown.

Libraries were prepared by immunoSEQ multiplex PCR; TCRdb keeps only in-frame clonotypes and omits some of them. The sample has about 86,000 clones; around nine tenths are singletons. Study-level results: Targeting of unmutated variant regions was reportedly seen in nearly half of spike-specific TCRs. Females outnumbered males among donors, who were mostly white British; clonal diversity was possibly underestimated.

The rearrangement uses TRBV10-3 and TRBJ2-1, with D perhaps being TRBD1 or TRBD2 (5 bases each). The sequencing here drew on peripheral blood, taken 28 days after the second AZD1222 dose. The source is an adult who received the AZD1222 COVID-19 vaccine. CDR3 in amino acids: CAIRGRETYNEQFF. The CDR3 bases are TGTGCCATCCGCGGCAGGGAGACCTACAATGAGCAGTTCTTC.